The 2 T cell receptor beta chains below come from one sample, sequenced in a study of T cell repertoires in cytomegalovirus infection (dated by TCRdb to the late 2010s). Sequencing took place on an Illumina HiSeq 1500. The raw public data were reprocessed by TCRdb itself: fastp quality trimming at Q25, MiXCR clonotype calling, in-frame beta chains only. Rows are combined by CDR3 protein, so each entry shows the most common genes and DNA. This sample has fewer than 250,000 distinct CDR3 sequences in its table, and approximately 13% of those were observed once. 1.5% to 2% of the sample is in the top ten clones. Specimen: PBMCs. All receptors derive from a human donor in good health (CMV status not recorded). Some clones in this sample may be carry-over from other donors' samples.

To note about this clonotype: A much larger clone differs from this one at a single base, so this may be a read error. Likely a read error: the CDR3 ends without its conserved phenylalanine or tryptophan. The chain employs TRBV28 and TRBJ1-6, with D tentatively TRBD1 (5 bases). V was clipped by 6 bases and J by 7 bases, with 7 bases between them. CDR3 length: 12 amino acids. Germline loops: CDR1 MDHEN, CDR2 SYDVKM. The DNA of the CDR3 is TGTGCCAGCAGGGGACCGAATTCACCCCTCCACTTG. This translates into CASRGPNSPLHL.

This clonotype was observed at least ten times. The gene calls are TRBV28 and TRBJ2-7; D unclear. Germline CDR1 reads MDHEN; CDR2 reads SYDVKM. V lost 4 bases to trimming and J lost 3 bases, with 4 bases between them. There are 11 residues in the CDR3. CDR3 coding DNA: TGTGCCAGCAGTTCCTACTACGAGCAGTACTTC. Translating gives CASSSYYEQYF.